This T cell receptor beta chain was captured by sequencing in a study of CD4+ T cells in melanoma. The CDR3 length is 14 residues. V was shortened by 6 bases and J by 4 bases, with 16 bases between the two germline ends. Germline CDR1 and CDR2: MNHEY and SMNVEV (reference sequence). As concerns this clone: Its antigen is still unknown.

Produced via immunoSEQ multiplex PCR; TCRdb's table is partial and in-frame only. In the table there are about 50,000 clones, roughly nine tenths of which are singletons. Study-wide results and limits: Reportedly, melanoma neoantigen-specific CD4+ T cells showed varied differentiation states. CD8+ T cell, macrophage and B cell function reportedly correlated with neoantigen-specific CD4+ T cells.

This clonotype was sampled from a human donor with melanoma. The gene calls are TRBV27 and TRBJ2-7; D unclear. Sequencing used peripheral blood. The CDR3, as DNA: TGTGCCAGCAGCTCCTCCCCTGGGATTTACGAGCAGTACTTC. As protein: CASSSSPGIYEQYF.